This is a list of T cell receptor beta chains from one sample in a study of T cell responses to AZD1222 COVID-19 vaccine. Assay used: immunoSEQ multiplex PCR; TCRdb lists only in-frame clones, some missing. The sample consists of roughly 130,000 clones, 75% to 90% of them appearing once. Sequences were derived from peripheral blood, sampled on day 0 of AZD1222 vaccination. The origin of the receptors is an adult in good health. Both conserved end residues are part of each CDR3. D genes are given only for firm matches. Clone size is shown for a subset of rows, as once, few, many or a class of expanded clone.

>.|.|TRBV5-5|TRBJ1-6
TGTGCCAGCAGCTTGGTCCAGAATTCACCCCTCCACTTT
CASSLVQNSPLHF
>.|.|TRBV11-2|TRBJ2-2
TGTGCCAGCACCCCGACGGGCAGAGCGAACACCGGGGAGCTGTTTTTT
CASTPTGRANTGELFF
>.|.|TRBV9|TRBJ1-3
TGTGCCAGCAGCGTAGGAATACAGGGCGGCTCTGGAAACACCATATATTTT
CASSVGIQGGSGNTIYF
>.|once|TRBV5-1|TRBJ2-5
TGCGCCAGCAGCTTTCTCGGGGCAGATCAGGAGACCCAGTACTTC
CASSFLGADQETQYF
>.|.|TRBV9|TRBJ1-1
TGTGCCAGCAGCGTAGCCGGGTCCTCCATGACTGAAGCTTTCTTT
CASSVAGSSMTEAFF
>.|.|TRBV19|TRBJ1-5
TGTGCCAGTAACTCCGGACGGAATAGCAATCAGCCCCAGCATTTT
CASNSGRNSNQPQHF
>.|once|TRBV30|TRBJ1-2
TGTGCCTGGAGTTGGGGACGTACATATGGCTACACCTTC
CAWSWGRTYGYTF
>.|.|TRBV28|TRBJ2-1
TGTGCCAGCAGCTTAGGGGGGGTCCCGTACAATGAGCAGTTCTTC
CASSLGGVPYNEQFF
>.|.|TRBV7-3|TRBJ1-6
TGTGCCAGCAGCAAACGCCCTGAAGCGCCCCTCCACTTT
CASSKRPEAPLHF
>.|.|TRBV5-8|TRBJ1-2
TGTGCCAGCAGCGCTCCAATCGGACGGAACTATGGCTACACCTTC
CASSAPIGRNYGYTF
>.|once|TRBV7-2|TRBJ2-3
TGTGCCAGCAGCTTAAGCTGGGCGGCCGGCACAGATACGCAGTATTTT
CASSLSWAAGTDTQYF
>.|.|TRBV19|TRBJ1-6
TGTGCCAGTAGTCGCGGGGGGGTAACAGGAGATAATTCACCCCTCCACTTT
CASSRGGVTGDNSPLHF
>.|.|TRBV27|TRBJ1-1
TGTGCCAGCAGTTTAAAACGGGGAATGAACACTGAAGCTTTCTTT
CASSLKRGMNTEAFF
>.|once|TRBV11-2|TRBJ2-3
TGTGCCAGCAGCTACACAGGTACCCGGGTGGGCACAGATACGCAGTATTTT
CASSYTGTRVGTDTQYF
>.|.|TRBV14|TRBJ1-2
TGTGCCAGCAGCCAAAACACGTATCGGAGCGGCTACACCTTC
CASSQNTYRSGYTF
>.|.|TRBV7-2|TRBJ1-3
TGTGCCAGCAGCCCGATGCTGAGCTCTGGAAACACCATATATTTT
CASSPMLSSGNTIYF
>.|.|TRBV27|TRBJ1-1
TGTGCCAGCAGCATGGAACCCCAGGGAATGGGTGAAGCTTTCTTT
CASSMEPQGMGEAFF
>.|.|TRBV27|TRBJ1-1
TGTGCCAGCAGTTTGGTAGTTGGGGGGCCTCTTGGGAACACTGAAGCTTTCTTT
CASSLVVGGPLGNTEAFF
>.|.|TRBV2|TRBJ2-5
TGTGCCAGCCCCGTGAGAAGGGGTGGGCAAGAGACCCAGTACTTC
CASPVRRGGQETQYF
>.|.|TRBV6-5|TRBJ1-6
TGTGCCAGCAGTTACCGGCCGAGCTCCTATAATTCACCCCTCCACTTT
CASSYRPSSYNSPLHF
>.|few|TRBV7-9|TRBJ2-4
TGTGCCAGCAGCTTCCCTGTGGGGGCCGGGGCCAAAAACATTCAGTACTTC
CASSFPVGAGAKNIQYF
>.|.|TRBV4-3|TRBJ1-4
TGCGCCAGCAGCCAAGATCAAGCGGGCCCTCGGGAAAAACTGTTTTTT
CASSQDQAGPREKLFF
>TRBD1|.|TRBV30|TRBJ1-2
TGTGCCTGGAGCCGGGACAGGGGGTTGGGTGGCTACACCTTC
CAWSRDRGLGGYTF
>TRBD2|.|TRBV7-2|TRBJ2-7
TGTGCCAGCAGCAGAGGGACTAGCGGCTCCTACGAGCAGTACTTC
CASSRGTSGSYEQYF
>.|.|TRBV30|TRBJ1-1
TGTGCCTGGAGACTTGACCCCTCGGGTGTCACTGAAGCTTTCTTT
CAWRLDPSGVTEAFF
>TRBD2|.|TRBV29-1|TRBJ2-7
TGCAGCGTTCGGACTAGCGGGTACGAGCAGTACTTC
CSVRTSGYEQYF
>.|.|TRBV5-1|TRBJ2-6
TGCGCCAGCAGCCGCGACTACGGGGGCTCTGGGGCCAACGTCCTGACTTTC
CASSRDYGGSGANVLTF
>.|.|TRBV30|TRBJ1-2
TGTGCTTGGACAGTTAACTATGGCTACACCTTC
CAWTVNYGYTF
>.|.|TRBV30|TRBJ1-5
TGTGCCTGGGCCCGGGGAAGCAATCAGCCCCAGCATTTT
CAWARGSNQPQHF
>TRBD1|few|TRBV6-5|TRBJ1-2
TGTGCCAGCAACAACAGGGGAACGGGTGGCTACACCTTC
CASNNRGTGGYTF
>.|.|TRBV5-1|TRBJ2-3
TGCGCCAGCAGCTTGGTCACCCTCTCTGATAGCACAGATACGCAGTATTTT
CASSLVTLSDSTDTQYF
>.|.|TRBV30|TRBJ1-1
TGTGCCTGGAGTAACCAGCCGGGAGTTGAAGCTTTCTTT
CAWSNQPGVEAFF
>.|.|TRBV18|TRBJ1-1
TGTGCCAGCTCACCAGACACTAACACTGAAGCTTTCTTT
CASSPDTNTEAFF
>TRBD2|.|TRBV27|TRBJ2-7
TGTGCCAGCAGTTTTATCGGGAGGGCCCCCTACGAGCAGTACTTC
CASSFIGRAPYEQYF
>.|.|TRBV11-3|TRBJ1-1
TGTGCCAGCAGCTTAGCCGGGGACACTGAAGCTTTCTTT
CASSLAGDTEAFF
>.|.|TRBV7-3|TRBJ1-2
TGTGCCAGCAGCCCAAACGGGAACGGCTATGGCTACACCTTC
CASSPNGNGYGYTF
>.|once|TRBV7-9|TRBJ2-7
TGTGCCAGCAGCTCCAGACAGGCGAACCCCTACGAGCAGTACTTC
CASSSRQANPYEQYF
>.|.|TRBV30|TRBJ1-4
TGTGCCTGGCGCGAGGAAAAACTGTTTTTT
CAWREEKLFF
>.|.|TRBV30|TRBJ1-5
TGTGCCTGGAGTGTATCTGATGGACAGTCGAAGCATTTT
CAWSVSDGQSKHF
>.|.|TRBV14|TRBJ2-7
TGTGCCAGCAGCCAAGGTGGACTCAGCTCCTACGAGCAGTACTTC
CASSQGGLSSYEQYF
>TRBD2|.|TRBV14|TRBJ2-4
TGTGCCAGCAGCCAAGGCCGGGCGGGAGAGGGCATTCAGTACTTC
CASSQGRAGEGIQYF
>.|.|TRBV6-2/TRBV6-3|TRBJ2-7
TGTGCCAGCAGCAAGTACAGGTCCGGGGAGCAGTACTTC
CASSKYRSGEQYF
>.|.|TRBV6-5|TRBJ1-3
TGTGCCAGCATATCGGTTGGAAACACCATATATTTT
CASISVGNTIYF
>TRBD2|.|TRBV3-1/TRBV3-2|TRBJ2-1
TGTGCCAGCAGCCAAGGGGTAGCGGGAAGCTACAATGAGCAGTTCTTC
CASSQGVAGSYNEQFF
>TRBD2|.|TRBV6-5|TRBJ2-2
TGTGCCAGCAGCCGACTAGCGGGGACCTCCGGGGAGCTGTTTTTT
CASSRLAGTSGELFF